This entry is about one T cell receptor beta chain. Its antigen is unknown. This specimen belongs to a study of CD8+CD57+ T cells in acquired aplastic anemia. Study overall: The sorted CD4+ and CD8+ cells yielded an average around 3.4 ug of DNA.

Only patients with CD8+CD57+ cell expansion on flow cytometry were chosen for sequencing. All patients were therapy-naive when blood was sampled. The CDR3 is 13 amino acids. Germline V lookup: CDR1 KGHDR, CDR2 SFDVKD. The V gene lost 11 bases and the J gene lost 0 bases, with 12 bases spanning the gap. Both TCR beta VDJ combination and CDR3 sequence profiling were carried out. Genomic DNA was the template for this profiling. TCRdb re-analysed the reads in MiXCR, keeping a single row per CDR3 protein. The top ten clones hold around 60% of a sample with 200,000 to 250,000 distinct CDR3 sequences, 60% to 80% of them seen once. Findings of the study overall: Patients shared around 31 CD8+ CDR3 sequences with controls. Statistical testing detected no significant gap in CD8+ Simpson's diversity between patients and controls.

The sequenced sample consisted of sorted CD4+, CD8+, or CD8+CD57+ T cells (not recorded which) from PBMCs. This chain links TRBV24-1 with TRBJ1-1; maybe TRBD1 (5 bases). The sequence was collected from a human donor with aplastic anemia. CDR3 DNA sequence: TGTGCCAGTAGCCCACAGGTGAACACTGAAGCTTTCTTT. The encoded protein is CASSPQVNTEAFF.